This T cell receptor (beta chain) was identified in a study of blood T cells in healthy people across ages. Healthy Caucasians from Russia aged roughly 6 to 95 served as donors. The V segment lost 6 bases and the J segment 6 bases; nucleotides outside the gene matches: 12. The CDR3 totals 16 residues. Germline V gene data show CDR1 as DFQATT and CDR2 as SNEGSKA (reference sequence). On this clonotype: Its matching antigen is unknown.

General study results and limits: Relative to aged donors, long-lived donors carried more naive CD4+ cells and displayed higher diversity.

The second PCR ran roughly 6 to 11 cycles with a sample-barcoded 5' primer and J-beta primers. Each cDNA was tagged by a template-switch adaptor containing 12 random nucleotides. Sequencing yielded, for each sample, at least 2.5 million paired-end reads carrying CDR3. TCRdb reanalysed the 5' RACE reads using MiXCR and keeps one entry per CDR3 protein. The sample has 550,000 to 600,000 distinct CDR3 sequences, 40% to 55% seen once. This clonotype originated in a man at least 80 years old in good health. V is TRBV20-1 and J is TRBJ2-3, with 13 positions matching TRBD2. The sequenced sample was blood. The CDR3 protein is CSASVTSGRAQDTQYF. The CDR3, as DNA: TGCAGTGCATCAGTAACTAGCGGGAGGGCACAGGATACGCAGTATTTT.